Each of the 3 T cell receptor beta chains below was sequenced from the same sample in a study of Ad26.COV2.S vaccination and SARS-CoV-2 variants. Here immunoSEQ multiplex PCR was the method, and the copy in TCRdb shows in-frame clones only, minus some. This sample has more than 350,000 clones, with 75% to 95% found just once. Treatment in this sample: roughly 18 received Ad26.COV2.S at low or high dose, single or two shots; 5 received placebo; per-sample allocation not given. Day 63 after the first injection of vaccine or placebo was the sampling time. The material sequenced was peripheral blood, taken in a trial of Ad26.COV2.S vaccine versus placebo. These receptors came from a person between 18 and 65 years old who received the Ad26.COV2.S COVID-19 vaccine or a placebo.

The chain has TRBV7-2 and TRBJ2-3, with 8 bases aligning to TRBD1. Losses at the gene ends were 1 base for V and 5 bases for J; bases not matched to a gene: 8. Germline lookup yields CDR1 SGHTA and CDR2 FQGNSA. The CDR3 is 16 residues long. The CDR3 reads CASSLDPGGGIDTQYF. The CDR3 DNA sequence: TGTGCCAGCAGCTTAGATCCAGGGGGCGGGATAGATACGCAGTATTTT.

Concerning this clone itself: This specimen includes other DNA sequences encoding the same CDR3. The chain recombines TRBV24-1 with TRBJ2-3, with D unclear. The length of the CDR3 is 13 residues. Trimming left V 9 bases short and J 0 bases short, with 9 bases between. Germline V CDR1 and CDR2: KGHDR, SFDVKD. The chain's CDR3 is CATRDPSTDTQYF. CDR3 sequence (DNA): TGTGCCACCCGAGACCCAAGCACAGATACGCAGTATTTT.

This chain joins TRBV19 and TRBJ2-2; unclear D gene. CDR1 and CDR2 (germline): LNHDA, SQIVND (reference sequence). The CDR3 spans 15 residues. Between the trimmed V and J ends, which lost 4 bases and 0 bases, there was a span of 9 bases. CDR3 nucleotides: TGTGCCAGTAGTAAGGCAAAAGCGAACACCGGGGAGCTGTTTTTT. It codes for CASSKAKANTGELFF.